The 29 T cell receptor beta chains below were found in one sample sequenced in a study of T cell responses to AZD1222 COVID-19 vaccine. Data came from immunoSEQ multiplex PCR; TCRdb stores just in-frame clones and leaves some out. The sample yields approximately 130,000 clones, 80% to 95% seen once. Sequencing was performed on peripheral blood, taken on day 0 of AZD1222 vaccination. Receptor source: an adult in good health.

This sequence joins TRBV10-3 and TRBJ1-1; 10 bases are a match to TRBD1. Germline lookup yields CDR1 ENHRY and CDR2 SYGVKD. The CDR3 totals 15 residues. V lost 3 bases to trimming and J lost 1 base; unmatched junction nucleotides: 2. CDR3 nucleotides: TGTGCCATCAGTGATTGGACAGGGGGGAACACTGAAGCTTTCTTT. Amino acids: CAISDWTGGNTEAFF.

This clone was picked up one time. This CDR3 is also generated by other DNA sequences in the sample. The chain recombines TRBV5-6 with TRBJ1-4; 7 bases fit TRBD1. The length of the CDR3 is 14 residues. Germline-derived CDR1 and CDR2 are SGHDT and YYEEEE. With V trimmed by 0 bases and J by 8 bases, 4 bases remained unmatched. CDR3 DNA: TGTGCCAGCAGCTTGGGAAGGGGGCGGGAAAAACTGTTTTTT. Its translation: CASSLGRGREKLFF.

This clone appeared once. The rearrangement uses TRBV28 and TRBJ2-7, with 11 bases fitting TRBD2. Germline loops: CDR1 MDHEN, CDR2 SYDVKM. This CDR3 is 14 amino acids long. With V trimmed by 5 bases and J by 3 bases, 3 bases remained unmatched. The CDR3 loop is CASSQLAGVYEQYF. The CDR3, as DNA: TGTGCCAGCAGTCAACTAGCGGGAGTCTACGAGCAGTACTTC.

The V gene is TRBV21-1, the J gene TRBJ2-1; the table's D call of TRBD2 was not tested on the DNA. TRBV21-1 is labeled a pseudogene. The CDR3 is 16 residues long. Here the CDR3 reads CASSKERLAINNEQFF. The CDR3 DNA follows: TGTGCCAGCAGCAAAGAAAGACTAGCGATAAACAATGAGCAGTTCTTC.

This clone has more than one count but fewer than ten. The V gene is TRBV24-1, the J gene TRBJ1-2; the match to TRBD1 covers 9 bases. V gave up 4 bases and J gave up 8 bases; unmatched junction bases: 19. Per germline, CDR1 KGHDR and CDR2 SFDVKD. The CDR3 runs 18 residues. In DNA form, the CDR3 reads TGTGCCACCAGTGAGCAGACCGGGACAGGGTCCTCCCGAGAGGGCTACACCTTC. This encodes CATSEQTGTGSSREGYTF.

The genes are TRBV6-5 and TRBJ2-7; D call uncertain. Germline-derived CDR1 and CDR2 are MNHEY and SVGAGI. CDR3 length equals 14 residues. V lost 6 bases and J 3 bases, leaving 15 bases between the germline ends. The CDR3 coding sequence is TGTGCCAGCAGCCTCGGAGCGCCGGGCTACGAGCAGTACTTC. Translating it yields CASSLGAPGYEQYF.

V gene TRBV7-9 combines with J gene TRBJ2-2; no definite D call. The CDR3 sequence is 13 residues long. Trimming took 3 bases from V and 0 from J, leaving 2 bases between them. Germline values: CDR1 SEHNR, CDR2 FQNEAQ (reference sequence). Here the CDR3 reads CASSFTNTGELFF. The CDR3 nucleotides read TGTGCCAGCAGCTTCACGAACACCGGGGAGCTGTTTTTT.

The gene calls are TRBV5-1 and TRBJ2-5; the D gene is possibly TRBD2 (6 bases). Between the trimmed V and J ends, which lost 0 bases and 4 bases, there was a span of 16 bases. The germline gives CDR1 SGHRS, CDR2 YFSETQ. The CDR3 contains 16 residues. The DNA of the CDR3 is TGCGCCAGCAGCTTGGCTGCGGTAGCGGTCTCAGAGACCCAGTACTTC. It yields the protein CASSLAAVAVSETQYF.

The chain carries TRBV19 and TRBJ2-6, with TRBD2 as a possible D gene (5 bases). V was trimmed by 1 base and J by 0 bases, leaving 7 bases between them. This CDR3 has 16 amino acids. CDR1 and CDR2 (germline): LNHDA, SQIVND (reference sequence). As DNA, the CDR3 is TGTGCCAGTAGTATAGCGGGGAACTCTGGGGCCAACGTCCTGACTTTC. Encoded protein: CASSIAGNSGANVLTF. The complete variable domain, with remaining parts taken from reference TRBV19 and TRBJ2-6, reads DGGITQSPKYLFRKEGQNVTLSCEQNLNHDAMYWYRQDPGQGLRLIYYSQIVNDFQKGDIAEGYSVSREKKESFPLTVTSAQKNPTAFYLCASSIAGNSGANVLTFGAGSRLTVL.

This chain joins TRBV7-2 and TRBJ2-3, with 12 positions matching TRBD2. The CDR3 is 17 amino acids. V shed 2 bases, J shed 4 bases, and the junction held 7 bases outside the gene matches. In germline, CDR1 is SGHTA, CDR2 FQGNSA. In DNA form, the CDR3 reads TGTGCCAGCAGCTTATGGACTAGCGGGACCAAGGCAGATACGCAGTATTTT. It specifies CASSLWTSGTKADTQYF.

This rearrangement joins TRBV28 to TRBJ1-2, with D uncertain. Germline CDR1 MDHEN, CDR2 SYDVKM. The length of the CDR3 is 15 residues. V shed 1 base and J shed 4 bases, with 13 bases lying between them. In DNA form, the CDR3 reads TGTGCCAGCAGTTTATCTCTGGGAGGAGTCTATGGCTACACCTTC. Encoded protein: CASSLSLGGVYGYTF.

The chain couples TRBV9 to TRBJ1-2; no clear D gene. Trimming left V 0 bases short and J 4 bases short, with 13 bases between. Germline V lookup: CDR1 SGDLS, CDR2 YYNGEE. The CDR3 extends over 15 amino acids. Written as DNA, the CDR3 is TGTGCCAGCAGCGTAGCTGCAGGTGGTACCTATGGCTACACCTTC. The encoded protein is CASSVAAGGTYGYTF.

The chain employs TRBV28 and TRBJ1-3; D gene ambiguous. This CDR3 contains 12 residues. Germline assignment: CDR1 MDHEN and CDR2 SYDVKM. V was trimmed by 3 bases and J by 9 bases, leaving 9 bases between them. CDR3 loop: CASSFRGFTIYF. CDR3 bases: TGTGCCAGCAGTTTCAGAGGTTTCACCATATATTTT.

DNA for the CDR3: TGTGCCAGCACTAAGACCTACAATGAGCAGTTCTTC. It translates to CASTKTYNEQFF. V gene TRBV7-9 combines with J gene TRBJ2-1; D is undetermined. CDR1 SEHNR and CDR2 FQNEAQ come from the germline V gene (reference sequence). Trimming left V 7 bases short and J 2 bases short, with 6 bases between. This CDR3 contains 12 residues.

The CDR3 reads CASSPGGGEGIYTF. Here the CDR3 DNA reads TGCGCCAGCAGCCCGGGAGGCGGGGAGGGAATCTACACCTTC. This chain uses TRBV5-1 with TRBJ1-2; D is uncertain. The CDR3 contains 14 residues. V was cut by 4 bases and J by 10 bases, with 20 bases left in between. The germline V gene has CDR1 SGHRS and CDR2 YFSETQ.

This sequence joins TRBV5-1 and TRBJ1-6, with D maybe TRBD1 (5 bases). V gave up 4 bases and J gave up 7 bases, with 12 bases separating them. CDR1 and CDR2 (germline): SGHRS, YFSETQ. The CDR3 is made up of 14 amino acids. CDR3 bases: TGCGCCAGCAGCCCGGGGGACCCGAATTCACCCCTCCACTTT. This codes for CASSPGDPNSPLHF.

The rearrangement joins TRBV9 to TRBJ1-4; 10 nucleotides align to TRBD1. This CDR3 contains 15 residues. V was clipped by 0 bases and J by 6 bases; unmatched bases: 2. Germline assignment: CDR1 SGDLS and CDR2 YYNGEE. The CDR3 sequence is CASSVEGTGDEKLFF. CDR3 DNA sequence: TGTGCCAGCAGCGTAGAAGGGACAGGGGATGAAAAACTGTTTTTT.

The rearrangement links TRBV27 to TRBJ2-2, with D possibly being TRBD1 (5 bases). This CDR3 spans 14 amino acids. The ends were cut back, 10 bases at V and 5 bases at J, with 17 bases in the middle. Germline loops: CDR1 MNHEY, CDR2 SMNVEV (reference sequence). The CDR3 spells CATRTTQGTGELFF. CDR3 nucleotide sequence: TGTGCCACCCGGACGACCCAGGGTACCGGGGAGCTGTTTTTT.

V and J are TRBV28 and TRBJ2-5, with 8 bases that match TRBD1. Germline CDR1 and CDR2: MDHEN and SYDVKM. The CDR3 has 15 residues. J was trimmed by 4 bases and V by 3 bases; bases with no gene match: 7. The DNA for the CDR3 is TGTGCCAGCAGTTTCAGGACAGGGTCACCAGAGACCCAGTACTTC. Its translation: CASSFRTGSPETQYF.

The V gene is TRBV6-2 or TRBV6-3, the J gene TRBJ1-5; 7 bases map to TRBD1. Germline assignment: CDR1 MNHEY and CDR2 SVGEGT. This CDR3 is built from 15 residues. The junction had 10 bases not matched to a gene; V was cut back by 6 bases and J by 5 bases. The CDR3 DNA follows: TGTGCCAGCAGCCGAACCCCCGGGACAGATCAGCCCCAGCATTTT. This encodes CASSRTPGTDQPQHF.

The chain links TRBV28 to TRBJ2-1, with 12 bases fitting TRBD2. The CDR3 totals 17 residues. The V and J ends lost 5 bases and 7 bases, in that order; junction bases with no gene match: 12. Germline V gene sequence: CDR1 MDHEN, CDR2 SYDVKM. CDR3 amino acids: CASSIPETSGSRNEQFF. In DNA, the CDR3 is TGTGCCAGCAGTATCCCGGAGACTAGCGGGAGCAGGAATGAGCAGTTCTTC.

In nucleotides, the CDR3 is TGTGCCAGCAGTTCCCTCGCGGGCACTGAAGCTTTCTTT. It yields the protein CASSSLAGTEAFF. The chain is built from TRBV27 and TRBJ1-1; no clear D. The CDR3 extends over 13 amino acids. Deletions cut 4 bases from V and 4 bases from J, with 10 bases between. Germline V gives CDR1 MNHEY, CDR2 SMNVEV (reference sequence).

The rearrangement uses TRBV28 and TRBJ2-7, with D possibly TRBD1 on 6 matching bases. V lost 3 bases to trimming and J lost 7 bases, with 22 bases between them. Per germline, CDR1 MDHEN and CDR2 SYDVKM. This CDR3 contains 16 residues. CDR3 sequence: CASSFFGPPRGWEQYF. For the CDR3, the DNA is TGTGCCAGCAGTTTTTTTGGCCCGCCGAGGGGGTGGGAGCAGTACTTC.

The table lists this clone with a few counts. Additional DNA sequences in this sample encode the identical CDR3. J is TRBJ2-7 and V is TRBV19; weak D call: TRBD1 (5 bases). Germline CDR1 LNHDA, CDR2 SQIVND (reference sequence). The germline V and J ends were trimmed by 3 bases and 3 bases, with 6 bases remaining between them. This CDR3 contains 12 residues. DNA for the CDR3: TGTGCCAGTAGTATCCAGGGCTACGAGCAGTACTTC. Its translation is CASSIQGYEQYF.

The genes are TRBV2 and TRBJ2-3; tentative D call: TRBD1 (5 bases). The CDR3 length is 13 residues. Per the germline V gene, CDR1 is SNHLY and CDR2 is FYNNEI. V lost 6 bases to trimming and J lost 6 bases, with 13 bases between them. The CDR3 region is CASSDRSSDTQYF. The CDR3 DNA reads as TGTGCCAGCAGCGACAGATCTTCCGATACGCAGTATTTT. Drawing the rest from reference TRBV2 and TRBJ2-3, the complete variable domain is EPEVTQTPSHQVTQMGQEVILRCVPISNHLYFYWYRQILGQKVEFLVSFYNNEISEKSEIFDDQFSVERPDGSNFTLKIRSTKLEDSAMYFCASSDRSSDTQYFGPGTRLTVL.

The chain combines TRBV28 with TRBJ1-2; D unclear. The CDR3 is made up of 14 amino acids. V was shortened by 3 bases and J by 4 bases, with 12 bases between the two germline ends. The germline CDR1 and CDR2 sequences are MDHEN and SYDVKM. CDR3 sequence (DNA): TGTGCCAGCAGTTTTATCCAAAACCTCTATGGCTACACCTTC. It is translated as CASSFIQNLYGYTF.

The chain couples TRBV19 to TRBJ1-2; 7 bases align to TRBD1. Germline V gene sequence: CDR1 LNHDA, CDR2 SQIVND (reference sequence). V was clipped by 5 bases and J by 3 bases; unmatched bases: 9. The CDR3 runs to 15 residues. CDR3 protein: CASSLNRGWDYGYTF. Written as DNA, the CDR3 is TGTGCCAGTAGTCTTAACAGGGGTTGGGACTATGGCTACACCTTC.

This rearrangement joins TRBV5-1 to TRBJ2-2; no reliable D call. Per the germline V gene, CDR1 is SGHRS and CDR2 is YFSETQ. Deletions cut 4 bases from V and 3 bases from J, with 13 bases between. The CDR3 runs 15 residues. The CDR3 reads CASSPLDTHTGELFF. DNA of the CDR3: TGCGCCAGCAGCCCTCTCGATACACACACCGGGGAGCTGTTTTTT. Combining the CDR3 with reference TRBV5-1 and TRBJ2-2 gives the whole variable domain KAGVTQTPRYLIKTRGQQVTLSCSPISGHRSVSWYQQTPGQGLQFLFEYFSETQRNKGNFPGRFSGRQFSNSRSEMNVSTLELGDSALYLCASSPLDTHTGELFFGEGSRLTVL.

V usage is TRBV12-3 or TRBV12-4 and J usage is TRBJ2-1; the D call may be TRBD1 or TRBD2 (5 bases each). Trimming stripped 4 bases from V and 3 bases from J, with 7 bases between. The CDR3 runs 13 residues. The CDR3 coding sequence is TGTGCCAGCAGTTGGGACCGCTACAATGAGCAGTTCTTC. This encodes CASSWDRYNEQFF.